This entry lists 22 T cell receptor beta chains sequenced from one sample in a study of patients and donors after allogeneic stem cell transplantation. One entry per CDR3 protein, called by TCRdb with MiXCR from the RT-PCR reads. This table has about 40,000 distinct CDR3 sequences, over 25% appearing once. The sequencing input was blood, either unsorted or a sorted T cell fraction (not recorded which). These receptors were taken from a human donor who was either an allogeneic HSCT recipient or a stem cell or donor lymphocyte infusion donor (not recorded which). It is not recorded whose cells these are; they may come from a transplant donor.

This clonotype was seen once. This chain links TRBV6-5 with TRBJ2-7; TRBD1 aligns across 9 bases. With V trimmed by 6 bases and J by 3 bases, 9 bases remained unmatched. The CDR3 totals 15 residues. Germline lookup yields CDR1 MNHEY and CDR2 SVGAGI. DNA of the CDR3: TGTGCCAGCAGGAGGGACAGGGTATCGGTCTACGAGCAGTACTTC. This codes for CASRRDRVSVYEQYF.

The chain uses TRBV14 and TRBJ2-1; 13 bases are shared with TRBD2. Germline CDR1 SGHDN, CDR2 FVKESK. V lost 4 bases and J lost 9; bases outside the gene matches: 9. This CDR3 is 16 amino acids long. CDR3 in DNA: TGTGCCAGCAGCCCTTGGTGGACTAGCGGGAGCGGTGAGCAGTTCTTC. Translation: CASSPWWTSGSGEQFF.

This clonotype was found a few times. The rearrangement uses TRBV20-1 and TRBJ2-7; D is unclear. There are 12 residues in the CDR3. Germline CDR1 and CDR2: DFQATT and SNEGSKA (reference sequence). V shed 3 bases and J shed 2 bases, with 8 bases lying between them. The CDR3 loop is CSASTVAYEQYF. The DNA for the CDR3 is TGCAGTGCTAGTACCGTAGCCTACGAGCAGTACTTC.

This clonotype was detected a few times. The CDR3: CASSSQDKTGELFF. The CDR3 DNA is TGTGCCAGCAGTTCCCAGGATAAGACCGGGGAGCTGTTTTTT. This chain connects TRBV12-3 or TRBV12-4 to TRBJ2-2; D call uncertain. The CDR3 covers 14 residues. V was pared by 4 bases and J by 5 bases, with 11 bases between.

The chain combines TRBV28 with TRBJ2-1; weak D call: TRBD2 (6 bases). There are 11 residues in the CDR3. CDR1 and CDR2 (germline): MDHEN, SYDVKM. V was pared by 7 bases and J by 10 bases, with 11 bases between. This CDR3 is CASTASVEQFF. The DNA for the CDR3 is TGTGCCAGCACCGCTAGCGTCGAGCAGTTCTTC. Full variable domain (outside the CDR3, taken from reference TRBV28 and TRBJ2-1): DVKVTQSSRYLVKRTGEKVFLECVQDMDHENMFWYRQDPGLGLRLIYFSYDVKMKEKGDIPEGYSVSREKKERFSLILESASTNQTSMYLCASTASVEQFFGPGTRLTVL.

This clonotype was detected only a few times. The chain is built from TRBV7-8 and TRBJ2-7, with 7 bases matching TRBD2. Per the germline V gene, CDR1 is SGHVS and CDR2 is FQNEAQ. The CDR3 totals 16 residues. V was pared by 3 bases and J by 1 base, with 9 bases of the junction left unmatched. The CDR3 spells CASSFNTQAGSYEQYF. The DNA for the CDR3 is TGTGCCAGCAGCTTCAACACCCAAGCGGGGTCCTACGAGCAGTACTTC. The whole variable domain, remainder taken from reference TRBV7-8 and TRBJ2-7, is GAGVSQSPRYKVAKRGQDVALRCDPISGHVSLFWYQQALGQGPEFLTYFQNEAQLDKSGLPSDRFFAERPEGSVSTLKIQRTQQEDSAVYLCASSFNTQAGSYEQYFGPGTRLTVT.

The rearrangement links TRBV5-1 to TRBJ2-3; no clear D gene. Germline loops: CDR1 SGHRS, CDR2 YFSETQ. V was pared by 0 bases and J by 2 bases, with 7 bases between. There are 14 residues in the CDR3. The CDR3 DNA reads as TGCGCCAGCAGCTTGGGTACAGCCACAGATACGCAGTATTTT. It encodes CASSLGTATDTQYF.

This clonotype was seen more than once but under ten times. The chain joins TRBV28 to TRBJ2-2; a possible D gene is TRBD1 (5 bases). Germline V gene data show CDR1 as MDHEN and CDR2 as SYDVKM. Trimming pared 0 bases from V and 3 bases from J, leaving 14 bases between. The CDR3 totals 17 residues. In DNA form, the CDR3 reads TGTGCCAGCAGTTTATGGATGGGGCCTAGGGACACCGGGGAGCTGTTTTTT. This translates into CASSLWMGPRDTGELFF.

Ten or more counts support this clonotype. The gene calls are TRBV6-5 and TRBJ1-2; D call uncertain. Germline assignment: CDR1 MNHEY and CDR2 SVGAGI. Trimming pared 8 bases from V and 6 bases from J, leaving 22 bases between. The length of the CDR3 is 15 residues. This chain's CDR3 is CASATPSSRVNGYTF. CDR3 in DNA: TGTGCCAGCGCCACTCCAAGCTCAAGGGTAAATGGCTACACCTTC.

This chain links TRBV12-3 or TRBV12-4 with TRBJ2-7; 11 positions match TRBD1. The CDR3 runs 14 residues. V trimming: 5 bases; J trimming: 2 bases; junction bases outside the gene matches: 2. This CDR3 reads CASSPGQGAYEQYF. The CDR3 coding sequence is TGTGCCAGCAGTCCGGGACAGGGGGCCTACGAGCAGTACTTC.

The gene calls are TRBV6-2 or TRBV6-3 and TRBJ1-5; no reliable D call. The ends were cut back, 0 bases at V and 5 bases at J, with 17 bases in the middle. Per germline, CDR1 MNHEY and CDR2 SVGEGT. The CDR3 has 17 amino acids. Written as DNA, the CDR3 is TGTGCCAGCAGTTACTCCTCCGGTAGGCGACCCTATCAGCCCCAGCATTTT. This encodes CASSYSSGRRPYQPQHF.

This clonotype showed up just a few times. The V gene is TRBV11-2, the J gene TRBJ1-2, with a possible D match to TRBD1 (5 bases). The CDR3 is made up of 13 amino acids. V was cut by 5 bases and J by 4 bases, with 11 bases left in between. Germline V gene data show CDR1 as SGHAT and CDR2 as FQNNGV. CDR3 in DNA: TGTGCCAGCAGCCCCAGGGTTACCTATGGCTACACCTTC. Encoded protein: CASSPRVTYGYTF. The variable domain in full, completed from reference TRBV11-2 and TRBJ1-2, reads EAGVAQSPRYKIIEKRQSVAFWCNPISGHATLYWYQQILGQGPKLLIQFQNNGVVDDSQLPKDRFSAERLKGVDSTLKIQPAKLEDSAVYLCASSPRVTYGYTFGSGTRLTVV.

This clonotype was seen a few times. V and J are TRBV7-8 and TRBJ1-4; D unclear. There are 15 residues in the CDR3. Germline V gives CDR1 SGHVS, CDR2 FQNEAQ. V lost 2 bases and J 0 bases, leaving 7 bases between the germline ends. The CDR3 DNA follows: TGTGCCAGCAGCTTAAACAGCGCAACTAATGAAAAACTGTTTTTT. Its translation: CASSLNSATNEKLFF.

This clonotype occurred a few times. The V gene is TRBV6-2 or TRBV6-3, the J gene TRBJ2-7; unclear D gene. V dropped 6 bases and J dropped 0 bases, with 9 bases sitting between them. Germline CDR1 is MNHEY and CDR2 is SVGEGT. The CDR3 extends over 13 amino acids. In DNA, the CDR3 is TGTGCCAGCAGGCTGTATTTCTCCTACGAGCAGTACTTC. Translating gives CASRLYFSYEQYF.

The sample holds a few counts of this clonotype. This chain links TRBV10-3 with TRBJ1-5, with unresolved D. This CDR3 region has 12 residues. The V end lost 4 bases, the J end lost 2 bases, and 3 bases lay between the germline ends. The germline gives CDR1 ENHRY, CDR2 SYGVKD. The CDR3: CAISAGNQPQHF. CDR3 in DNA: TGTGCCATCAGTGCGGGCAATCAGCCCCAGCATTTT.

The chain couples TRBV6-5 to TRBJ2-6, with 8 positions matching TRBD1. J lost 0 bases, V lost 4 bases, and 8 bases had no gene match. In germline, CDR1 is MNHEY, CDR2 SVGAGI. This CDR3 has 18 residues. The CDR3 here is CASSSLTGADSGANVLTF. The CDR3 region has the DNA TGTGCCAGCAGTTCGTTGACAGGGGCGGACTCTGGGGCCAACGTCCTGACTTTC.

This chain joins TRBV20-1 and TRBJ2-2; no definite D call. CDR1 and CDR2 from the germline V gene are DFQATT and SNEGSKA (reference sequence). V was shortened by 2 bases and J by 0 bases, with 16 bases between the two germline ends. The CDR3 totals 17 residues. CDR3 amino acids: CSARSRRLPANTGELFF. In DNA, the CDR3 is TGCAGTGCTAGATCCAGGAGACTGCCCGCGAACACCGGGGAGCTGTTTTTT.

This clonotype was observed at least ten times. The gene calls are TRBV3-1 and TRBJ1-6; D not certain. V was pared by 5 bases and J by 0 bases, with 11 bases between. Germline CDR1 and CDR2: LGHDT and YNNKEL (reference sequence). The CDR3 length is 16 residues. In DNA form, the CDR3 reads TGTGCCAGCAGCGCCTACTTGAGCTCCTATAATTCACCCCTCCACTTT. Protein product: CASSAYLSSYNSPLHF.

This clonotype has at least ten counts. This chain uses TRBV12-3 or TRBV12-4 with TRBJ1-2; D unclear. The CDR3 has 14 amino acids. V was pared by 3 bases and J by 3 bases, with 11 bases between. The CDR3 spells CASSFEVVDYGYTF. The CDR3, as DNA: TGTGCCAGCAGTTTTGAGGTAGTTGACTATGGCTACACCTTC.

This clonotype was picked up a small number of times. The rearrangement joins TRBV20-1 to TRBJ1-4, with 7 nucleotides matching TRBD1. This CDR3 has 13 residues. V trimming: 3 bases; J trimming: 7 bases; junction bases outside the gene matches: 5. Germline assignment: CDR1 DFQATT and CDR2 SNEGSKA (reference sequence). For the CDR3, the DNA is TGCAGTGCTAGGTCCGGGACAGCTGAAAAACTGTTTTTT. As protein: CSARSGTAEKLFF.

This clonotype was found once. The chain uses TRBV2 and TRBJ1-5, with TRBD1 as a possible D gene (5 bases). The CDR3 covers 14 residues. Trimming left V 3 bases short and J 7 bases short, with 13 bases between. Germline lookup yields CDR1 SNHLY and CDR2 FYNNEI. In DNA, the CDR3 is TGTGCCAGCAGTGATCTTAGGGGTGGACAGCCCCAGCATTTT. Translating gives CASSDLRGGQPQHF.

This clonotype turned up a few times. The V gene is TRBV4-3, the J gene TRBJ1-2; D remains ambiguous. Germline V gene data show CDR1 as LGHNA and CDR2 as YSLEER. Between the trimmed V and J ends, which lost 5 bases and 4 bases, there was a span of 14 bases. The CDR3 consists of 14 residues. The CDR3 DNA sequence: TGCGCCAGCAGCTCCCGGCCCGAGGGCTATGGCTACACCTTC. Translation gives CASSSRPEGYGYTF.